The 2 T cell receptor beta chains below all came from one sample that was sequenced in a study of spatial heterogeneity in lung cancer (dated 2019 in TCRdb). The label giving this sample's time point can be read as: blood at routine non-recurrence follow-up after resection. Libraries were built with 5' RACE. Data came from a NextSeq 500. TCRdb itself trimmed the public reads at Q25 with fastp, ran MiXCR and retained productive beta chains. Rows matching on CDR3 protein sequence are summarized as one entry with the most common DNA and genes. This sample lists tens of thousands of distinct CDR3 sequences; approximately 20% were detected once. The top ten clonotypes cover 20% to 25% of the sample. Specimen: PBMCs, collected at follow-up. The receptors here all came from a male donor with early-stage non-small cell lung cancer.

The chain combines TRBV18 with TRBJ2-3; no firm D call. The CDR3 is 16 amino acids. Trimming removed 8 bases from V and 2 bases from J, with 20 bases in between. From germline, CDR1 is KGHSH and CDR2 LQKENI. The CDR3 nucleotides read TGTGCCAGCCACGCTCCAGCAGGCCCCCACACAGATACGCAGTATTTT. This translates into CASHAPAGPHTDTQYF.

This clonotype was observed a few times. The V and J genes are TRBV6-5 and TRBJ1-2; 8 bases align to TRBD1. The CDR3 extends over 15 amino acids. CDR1 is MNHEY, CDR2 SVGAGI, per germline. V trimming: 4 bases; J trimming: 4 bases; junction bases outside the gene matches: 8. The CDR3 coding sequence is TGTGCCAGCAGTTTCGGACAGGGCACCTTCTATGGCTACACCTTC. Its translation is CASSFGQGTFYGYTF.